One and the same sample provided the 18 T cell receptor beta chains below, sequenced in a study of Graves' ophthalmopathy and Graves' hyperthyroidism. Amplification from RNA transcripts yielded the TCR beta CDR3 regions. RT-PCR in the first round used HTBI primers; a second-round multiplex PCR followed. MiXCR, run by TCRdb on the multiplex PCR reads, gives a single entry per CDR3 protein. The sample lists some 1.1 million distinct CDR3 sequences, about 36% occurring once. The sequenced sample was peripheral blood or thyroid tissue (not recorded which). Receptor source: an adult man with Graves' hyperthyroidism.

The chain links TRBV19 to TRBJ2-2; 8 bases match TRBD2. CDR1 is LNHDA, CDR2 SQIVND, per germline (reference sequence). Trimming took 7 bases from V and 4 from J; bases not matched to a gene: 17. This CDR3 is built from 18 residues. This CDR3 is CASTLGRVAGMVTGELFF. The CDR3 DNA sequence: TGTGCCAGTACCCTGGGCCGGGTAGCGGGAATGGTCACCGGGGAGCTGTTTTTT.

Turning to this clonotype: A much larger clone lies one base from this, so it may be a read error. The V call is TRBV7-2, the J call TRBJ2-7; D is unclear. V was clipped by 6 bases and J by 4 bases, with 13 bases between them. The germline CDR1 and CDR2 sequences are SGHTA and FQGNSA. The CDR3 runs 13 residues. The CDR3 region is CASRPPGTYEQYF. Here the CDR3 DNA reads TGTGCCAGCAGGCCCCCCGGCACGTACGAGCAGTACTTC.

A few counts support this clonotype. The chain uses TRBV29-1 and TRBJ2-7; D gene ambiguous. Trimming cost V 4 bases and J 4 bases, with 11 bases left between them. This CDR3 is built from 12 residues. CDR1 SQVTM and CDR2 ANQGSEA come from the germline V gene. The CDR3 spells CSVGAASYEQYF. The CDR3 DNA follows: TGCAGCGTTGGGGCAGCATCTTACGAGCAGTACTTC.

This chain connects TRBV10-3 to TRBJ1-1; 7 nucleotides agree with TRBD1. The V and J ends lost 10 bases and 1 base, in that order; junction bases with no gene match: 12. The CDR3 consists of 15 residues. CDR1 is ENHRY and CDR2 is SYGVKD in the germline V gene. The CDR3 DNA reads TGTGCCAGCAGCCGGTGGACAGGCCAGAACACTGAAGCTTTCTTT. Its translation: CASSRWTGQNTEAFF.

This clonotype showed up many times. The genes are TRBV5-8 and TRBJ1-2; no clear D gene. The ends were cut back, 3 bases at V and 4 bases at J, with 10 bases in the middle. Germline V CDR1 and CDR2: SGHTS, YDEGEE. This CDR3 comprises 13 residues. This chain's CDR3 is CASSSTDLYGYTF. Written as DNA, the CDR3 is TGTGCCAGCAGCTCGACCGATCTCTATGGCTACACCTTC. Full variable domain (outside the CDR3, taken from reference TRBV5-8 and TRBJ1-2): EAGVTQSPTHLIKTRGQQATLRCSPISGHTSVYWYQQALGLGLQFLLWYDEGEERNRGNFPPRFSGRQFPNYSSELNVNALELEDSALYLCASSSTDLYGYTFGSGTRLTVV.

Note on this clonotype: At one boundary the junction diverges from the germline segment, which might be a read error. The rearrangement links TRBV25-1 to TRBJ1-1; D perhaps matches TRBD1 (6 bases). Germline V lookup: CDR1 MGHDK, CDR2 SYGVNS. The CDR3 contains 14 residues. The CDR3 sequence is CASSLGGGLTGAFF. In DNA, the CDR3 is TGTGCCAGCAGCCTCGGGGGGGGGCTCACTGGAGCTTTCTTT.

CDR3 coding DNA: TGCGCCAGCAGCGTAGACATGAACGATCCCCATGGCTACACCTTC. Translation: CASSVDMNDPHGYTF. The chain joins TRBV10-2 to TRBJ1-2, with D unresolved. Trimming removed 6 bases at V and 6 bases at J, with 20 bases between. The length of the CDR3 is 15 residues. Germline values: CDR1 WSHSY, CDR2 SAAADI.

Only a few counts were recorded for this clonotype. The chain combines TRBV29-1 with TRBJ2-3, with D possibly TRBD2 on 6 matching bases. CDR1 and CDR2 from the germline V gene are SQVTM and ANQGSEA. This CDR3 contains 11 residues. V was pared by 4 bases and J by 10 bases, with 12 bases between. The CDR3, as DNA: TGCAGCGTTGCCGGGGGTGCGTCGCAGTATTTT. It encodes CSVAGGASQYF.

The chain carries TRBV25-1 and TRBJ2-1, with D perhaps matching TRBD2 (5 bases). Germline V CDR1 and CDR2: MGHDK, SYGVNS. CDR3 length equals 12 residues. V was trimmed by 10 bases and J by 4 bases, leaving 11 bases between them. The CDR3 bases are TGTGCCACCGGAGAGGGATACAATGAGCAGTTCTTC. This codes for CATGEGYNEQFF.

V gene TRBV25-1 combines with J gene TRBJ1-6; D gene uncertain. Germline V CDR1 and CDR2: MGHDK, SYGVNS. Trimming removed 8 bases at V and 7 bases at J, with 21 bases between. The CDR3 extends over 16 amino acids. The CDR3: CASQHPTVSNNSPLHF. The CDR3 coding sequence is TGTGCCAGCCAACACCCGACGGTCTCAAACAATTCACCCCTCCACTTT.

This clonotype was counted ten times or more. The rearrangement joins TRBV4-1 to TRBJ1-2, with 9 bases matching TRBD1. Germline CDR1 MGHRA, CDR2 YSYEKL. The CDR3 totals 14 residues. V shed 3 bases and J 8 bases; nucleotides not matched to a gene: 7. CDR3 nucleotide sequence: TGCGCCAGCAGCCACAGGGACAGGGAGTACGGCTACACCTTC. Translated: CASSHRDREYGYTF.

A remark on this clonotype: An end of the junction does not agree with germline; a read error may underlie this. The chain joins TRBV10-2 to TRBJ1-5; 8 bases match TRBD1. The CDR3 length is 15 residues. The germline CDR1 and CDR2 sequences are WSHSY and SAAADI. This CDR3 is CASSELGQGHQLQHF. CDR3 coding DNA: TGCGCCAGCAGTGAGCTCGGACAGGGTCACCAGCTCCAGCATTTT.

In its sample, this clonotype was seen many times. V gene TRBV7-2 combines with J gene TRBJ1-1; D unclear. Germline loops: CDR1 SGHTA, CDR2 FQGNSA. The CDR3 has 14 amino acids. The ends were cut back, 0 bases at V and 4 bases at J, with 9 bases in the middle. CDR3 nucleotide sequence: TGTGCCAGCAGCTTAGCCGGTCCGAGCACTGAAGCTTTCTTT. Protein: CASSLAGPSTEAFF.

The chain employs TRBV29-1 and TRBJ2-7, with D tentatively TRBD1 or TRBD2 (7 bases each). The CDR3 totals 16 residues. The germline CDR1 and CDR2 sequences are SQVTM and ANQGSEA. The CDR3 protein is CSARSPQGGGAYEQYF. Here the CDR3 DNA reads TGCAGTGCTAGATCACCCCAGGGGGGGGGCGCCTACGAGCAGTACTTC.

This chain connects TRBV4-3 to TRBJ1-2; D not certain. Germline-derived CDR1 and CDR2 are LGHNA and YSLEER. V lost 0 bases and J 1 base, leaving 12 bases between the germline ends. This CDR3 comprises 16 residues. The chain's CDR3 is CASSQDVRNYNYGYTF. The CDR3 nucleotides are TGCGCCAGCAGCCAAGATGTCCGGAATTATAACTATGGCTACACCTTC.

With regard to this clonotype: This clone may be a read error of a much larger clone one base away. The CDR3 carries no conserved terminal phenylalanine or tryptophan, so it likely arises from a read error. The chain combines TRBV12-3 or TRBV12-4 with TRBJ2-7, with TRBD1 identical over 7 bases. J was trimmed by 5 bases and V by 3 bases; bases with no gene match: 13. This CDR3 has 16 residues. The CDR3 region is CASSFEGTGDPHEQYL. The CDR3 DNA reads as TGTGCCAGCAGTTTTGAGGGCACAGGGGATCCCCACGAGCAGTACCTC.

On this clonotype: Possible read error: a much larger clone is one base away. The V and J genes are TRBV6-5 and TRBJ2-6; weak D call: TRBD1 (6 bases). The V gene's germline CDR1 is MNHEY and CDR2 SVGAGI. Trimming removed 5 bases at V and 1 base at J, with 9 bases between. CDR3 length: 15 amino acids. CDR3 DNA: TGTGCCAGCAGTGACGACAGGTCTGGGGCCAACGTCCTGACTTTC. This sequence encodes CASSDDRSGANVLTF.

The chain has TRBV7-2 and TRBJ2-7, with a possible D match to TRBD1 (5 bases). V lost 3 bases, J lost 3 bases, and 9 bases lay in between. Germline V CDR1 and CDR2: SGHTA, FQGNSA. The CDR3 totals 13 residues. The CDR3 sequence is CASSFAQGYEQYF. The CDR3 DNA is TGTGCCAGCAGCTTCGCGCAGGGCTACGAGCAGTACTTC.